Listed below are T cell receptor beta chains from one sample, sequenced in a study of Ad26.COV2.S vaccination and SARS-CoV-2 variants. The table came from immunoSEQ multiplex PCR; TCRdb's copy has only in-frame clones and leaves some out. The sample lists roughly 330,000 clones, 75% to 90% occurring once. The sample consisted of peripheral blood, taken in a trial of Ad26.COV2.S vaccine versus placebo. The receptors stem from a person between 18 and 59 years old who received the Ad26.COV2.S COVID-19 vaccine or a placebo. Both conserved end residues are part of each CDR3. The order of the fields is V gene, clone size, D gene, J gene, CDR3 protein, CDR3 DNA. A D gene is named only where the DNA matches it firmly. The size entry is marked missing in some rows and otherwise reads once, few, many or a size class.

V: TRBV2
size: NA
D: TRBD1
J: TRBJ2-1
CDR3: CASREPRTGTEQFF
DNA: TGTGCCAGCAGGGAACCTAGGACAGGGACCGAGCAGTTCTTC

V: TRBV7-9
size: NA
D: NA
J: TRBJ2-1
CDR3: CASSFIATAGRLEQFF
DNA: TGTGCCAGCAGCTTCATCGCGACAGCCGGACGGCTCGAGCAGTTCTTC

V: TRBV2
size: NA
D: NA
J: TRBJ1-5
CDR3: CASSPLQGDHTSNQPQHF
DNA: TGTGCCAGCAGTCCGTTACAGGGCGACCATACTAGCAATCAGCCCCAGCATTTT

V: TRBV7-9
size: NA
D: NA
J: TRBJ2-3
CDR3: CASSPPHISGGGTDTQYF
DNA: TGTGCCAGCAGCCCCCCTCACATCAGCGGAGGCGGCACAGATACGCAGTATTTT

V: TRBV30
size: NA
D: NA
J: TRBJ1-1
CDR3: CAWTGLNTEAFF
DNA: TGTGCCTGGACAGGGTTGAACACTGAAGCTTTCTTT

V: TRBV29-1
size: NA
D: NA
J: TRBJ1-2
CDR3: CSVLPFSGDYGYTF
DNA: TGCAGCGTCCTACCTTTCTCGGGCGACTATGGCTACACCTTC

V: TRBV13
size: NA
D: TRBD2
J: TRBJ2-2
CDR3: CASSRGGPYSGELFF
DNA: TGTGCCAGCAGCCGGGGAGGGCCATATTCCGGGGAGCTGTTTTTT

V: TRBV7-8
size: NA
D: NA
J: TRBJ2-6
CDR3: CASSARPAGANVLTF
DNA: TGTGCCAGCAGCGCCCGCCCAGCCGGGGCCAACGTCCTGACTTTC

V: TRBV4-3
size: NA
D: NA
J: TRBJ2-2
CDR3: CASRLADYYGELFF
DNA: TGCGCCAGCAGACTTGCAGACTATTACGGGGAGCTGTTTTTT

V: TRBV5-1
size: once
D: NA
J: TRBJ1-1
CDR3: CASSLGDGPDAFF
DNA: TGCGCCAGCAGCTTGGGCGACGGTCCTGATGCTTTCTTT

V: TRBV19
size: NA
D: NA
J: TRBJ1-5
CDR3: CASSKAQVYNQPQHF
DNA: TGTGCCAGTAGTAAGGCCCAGGTTTACAATCAGCCCCAGCATTTT

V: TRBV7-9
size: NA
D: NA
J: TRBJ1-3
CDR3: CAAWDEGKGNTIYF
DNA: TGCGCCGCTTGGGACGAAGGGAAAGGAAACACCATATATTTT

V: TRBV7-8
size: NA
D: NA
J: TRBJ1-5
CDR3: CASSLVWGGNQPQHF
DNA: TGTGCCAGCAGCTTAGTTTGGGGGGGCAATCAGCCCCAGCATTTT

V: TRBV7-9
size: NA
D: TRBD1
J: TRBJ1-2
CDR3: CASGRAGGDGYTF
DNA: TGTGCCAGCGGCCGCGCAGGGGGCGATGGCTACACCTTC

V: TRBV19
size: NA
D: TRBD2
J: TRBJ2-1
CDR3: CASRSGGALSVSNEQFF
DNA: TGTGCCAGTAGAAGCGGGGGGGCCCTAAGTGTGAGCAATGAGCAGTTCTTC

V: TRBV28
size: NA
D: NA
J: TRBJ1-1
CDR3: CASMGIRYTEAFF
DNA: TGTGCCAGTATGGGTATAAGGTACACTGAAGCTTTCTTT

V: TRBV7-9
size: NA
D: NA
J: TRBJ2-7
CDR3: CASSFDRSPYEQYF
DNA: TGTGCCAGCAGCTTCGACAGAAGCCCCTACGAGCAGTACTTC

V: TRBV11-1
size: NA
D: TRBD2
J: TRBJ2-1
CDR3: CASGVRKGLGEFF
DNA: TGTGCCAGCGGGGTTCGGAAGGGACTAGGGGAGTTCTTC

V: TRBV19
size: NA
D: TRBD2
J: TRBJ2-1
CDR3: CASIGQSWSSGRGNEQFF
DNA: TGTGCCAGTATCGGGCAGAGCTGGAGTAGCGGGAGGGGCAATGAGCAGTTCTTC

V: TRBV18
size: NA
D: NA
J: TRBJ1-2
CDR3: CASSPKQSQNYGYTF
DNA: TGTGCCAGCTCACCTAAACAGTCCCAAAACTATGGCTACACCTTC

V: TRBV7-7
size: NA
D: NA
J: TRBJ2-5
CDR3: CASSLGRGRGETQYF
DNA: TGTGCCAGCAGCTTGGGTCGGGGCCGTGGGGAGACCCAGTACTTC

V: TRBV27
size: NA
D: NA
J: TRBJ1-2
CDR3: CASSLGAGIWYGYTF
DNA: TGTGCCAGCAGTTTAGGGGCAGGGATATGGTATGGCTACACCTTC

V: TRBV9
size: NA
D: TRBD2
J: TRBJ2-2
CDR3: CASSARRASGSGSSGELFF
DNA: TGTGCCAGCAGCGCCCGAAGGGCGAGCGGGAGCGGTAGTAGCGGGGAGCTGTTTTTT

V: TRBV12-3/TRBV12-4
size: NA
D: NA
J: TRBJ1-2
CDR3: CASSPSHDYGYTF
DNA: TGTGCCAGCAGTCCGTCGCATGACTATGGCTACACCTTC

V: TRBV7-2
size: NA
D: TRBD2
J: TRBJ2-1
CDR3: CASSLDSYTGLAAYNEQFF
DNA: TGTGCCAGCAGCTTAGACAGCTATACTGGACTAGCGGCGTACAATGAGCAGTTCTTC

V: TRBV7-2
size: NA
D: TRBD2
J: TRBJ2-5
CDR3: CASSSGLAGGRVTQYF
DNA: TGTGCCAGCAGTTCTGGACTAGCGGGAGGGCGGGTGACCCAGTACTTC

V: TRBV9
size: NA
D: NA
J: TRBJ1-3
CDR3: CASSPRGAGNTIYF
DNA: TGTGCCAGCAGCCCAAGGGGGGCTGGAAACACCATATATTTT

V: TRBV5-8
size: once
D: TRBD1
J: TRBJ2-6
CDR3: CASSRTGLSGANVLTF
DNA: TGTGCCAGCAGCCGGACAGGGCTCTCTGGGGCCAACGTCCTGACTTTC

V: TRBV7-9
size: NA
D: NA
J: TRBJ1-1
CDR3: CASSRELGSEAFF
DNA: TGTGCCAGCAGCAGGGAGCTGGGGAGTGAAGCTTTCTTT

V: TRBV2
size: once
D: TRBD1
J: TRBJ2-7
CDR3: CASSNPRDRGPYEQYF
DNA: TGTGCCAGCAGTAACCCACGGGACAGGGGGCCATACGAGCAGTACTTC

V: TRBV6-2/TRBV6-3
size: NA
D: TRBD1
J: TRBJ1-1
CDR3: CASSYSRTGSNTEAFF
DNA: TGTGCCAGCAGTTACTCCCGGACAGGGTCGAACACTGAAGCTTTCTTT